The rows below give T cell receptor beta chains drawn from one sample of a study of shared clonotypes between healthy human individuals. TCRdb keeps only in-frame clones here, not all; method: immunoSEQ multiplex PCR. The table records millions of clones, 90% to 95% of them present only once. Sequencing input: naive CD4+ T cells sorted from blood. These receptor sequences come from a young man in good health. CDR3s include the opening cysteine and the closing phenylalanine or tryptophan. D genes are given only for firm matches. Expanded clones are given a class, and other clones once, few, many or no size at all.

d_call clone_size j_call v_call cdr3_length cdr3_nt cdr3_aa
. few TRBJ1-1 TRBV6-5 14 TGTGCCAGCAAGTCCGGGACACCGAACACTGAAGCTTTCTTT CASKSGTPNTEAFF
. once TRBJ2-7 TRBV2 14 TGTGCCAGCAAGTCCGGGACGGACTCCTACGAGCAGTACTTC CASKSGTDSYEQYF
. . TRBJ2-3 TRBV18 14 TGTGCCAGCTCCCGGACATCCCTTACAGATACGCAGTATTTT CASSRTSLTDTQYF
. . TRBJ2-1 TRBV10-3 14 TGTGCCATCAGTACCCCGGTTTCCTACAATGAGCAGTTCTTC CAISTPVSYNEQFF
. . TRBJ1-2 TRBV6-6 15 TGTGCCAGCAGTAAGATGGACAGCAATAACTATGGCTACACCTTC CASSKMDSNNYGYTF
TRBD2 . TRBJ2-7 TRBV6-1 13 TGTGCCAGCAGTGGACTAGCGGGAGGCGAGCAGTACTTC CASSGLAGGEQYF
. . TRBJ2-2 TRBV28 17 TGTGCCAGCAGTTTAGGGGTAGAGGGCGCGAACACCGGGGAGCTGTTTTTT CASSLGVEGANTGELFF
. . TRBJ2-7 TRBV11-1 13 TGTGCCAGCAGCTCCTTCGTTTCCTACGAGCAGTACTTC CASSSFVSYEQYF
. . TRBJ2-1 TRBV5-3 11 TGTGCCAGAAGCCCCGTATCTGAGCAGTTCTTC CARSPVSEQFF
TRBD2 . TRBJ2-5 TRBV7-2 18 TGTGCCAGCAGCTTAGTTGGCAGCTCTGGGACTAGGCAAGAGACCCAGTACTTC CASSLVGSSGTRQETQYF
. . TRBJ1-3 TRBV19 15 TGTGCCAGTAGTGTCAGCACCAACTCTGGAAACACCATATATTTT CASSVSTNSGNTIYF
. . TRBJ2-7 TRBV11-2 14 TGTGCCAGCAGCTTGGGGGGCGCCCCCTACGAGCAGTACTTC CASSLGGAPYEQYF
TRBD2 . TRBJ2-7 TRBV7-3 18 TGTGCCAGCAGCTCCCATGGACTAGCGCCTGATAATTCCTACGAGCAGTACTTC CASSSHGLAPDNSYEQYF
TRBD1 . TRBJ2-5 TRBV15 17 TGTGCCACCAGCAGAGGGGTAGACAGGGGGTACCAAGAGACCCAGTACTTC CATSRGVDRGYQETQYF
TRBD1 . TRBJ2-5 TRBV4-1 16 TGCGCCAGCAGCCAAACCGGGACAGGGGGGGCCGGGACCCAGTACTTC CASSQTGTGGAGTQYF
TRBD1 . TRBJ1-2 TRBV7-2 15 TGTGCCAGCAGCTCGGGACAGGGGGCGTATTCGGGCTACACCTTC CASSSGQGAYSGYTF
. . TRBJ2-7 TRBV29-1 15 TGCAGCGTTGAGGACTCGGGGGGACAGTGTTTGGAGCAGTACTTC CSVEDSGGQCLEQYF
. few TRBJ1-1 TRBV20-1 10 TGCAGTGCCGGTTCTGGGTCCGGACTCTTT CSAGSGSGLF
. . TRBJ1-5 TRBV15 17 TGTGCCACCAGTTTGGTCGTCCGCAGATACTACTATCAGCCCCAGCATTTT CATSLVVRRYYYQPQHF
. . TRBJ1-5 TRBV13 14 TGTGCCAGCAGCTTAGGCGGGGTGGGGCAGCCCCAGCATTTT CASSLGGVGQPQHF
TRBD1 . TRBJ1-2 TRBV10-3 14 TGTGCCATCAGTGTCCTGGACAGGGGTAATGGCTACACCTTC CAISVLDRGNGYTF
. . TRBJ1-3 TRBV15 14 TGTGCCACCAGCAGAGCCAGGGCTGGAAACACCATATATTTT CATSRARAGNTIYF
. once TRBJ1-4 TRBV28 16 TGTGCCAGCAGTTCCTTCGGGGTAGTTACTAATGAAAAACTGTTTTTT CASSSFGVVTNEKLFF
. . TRBJ2-1 TRBV7-2 12 TGTGCCAGCAGCTTAGTGGGGCTGGGGCAGTTCTTC CASSLVGLGQFF
. . TRBJ2-7 TRBV18 14 TGTGCCAGCTCACCACAACAGGAATCCTACGAGCAGTACTTC CASSPQQESYEQYF
. . TRBJ1-2 TRBV9 11 TGTGCCAGCACTACCGGGGATGGCTACACCTTC CASTTGDGYTF
. . TRBJ2-3 TRBV5-1 13 TGCGCCAGCAGCCAGGGGCGGGCAGATACGCAGTATTTT CASSQGRADTQYF
TRBD1 . TRBJ2-2 TRBV7-3 15 TGTGCCAGCAGCTCCGGGACAGAGAACACCGGGGAGCTGTTTTTT CASSSGTENTGELFF
. . TRBJ1-3 TRBV6-5 13 TGTGCCAGCAGCCCCTCAGCGGGCAGGACCATATATTTT CASSPSAGRTIYF
. . TRBJ1-1 TRBV6-1 12 TGTGCCAGCAGTACAACAGTGGTAGGAGCTTTCTTT CASSTTVVGAFF
TRBD1 . TRBJ1-5 TRBV2 14 TGTGCCAGCGGGGGACAGGGCGGCAATCAGCCCCAGCATTTT CASGGQGGNQPQHF
. . TRBJ2-2 TRBV19 13 TGTGCCAGTAGTATAAGGGTCCCCGGGGAGCTGTTTTTT CASSIRVPGELFF
TRBD1 . TRBJ1-6 TRBV30 15 TGTGCCTCCTCCCGGGACAGGGGGGCGGATTCACCCCTCCACTTT CASSRDRGADSPLHF
. . TRBJ1-4 TRBV11-3 13 TGTGCCAGCAGCTTAGGGGAGGGCCGTCAACTGTTTTTT CASSLGEGRQLFF
. few TRBJ1-2 TRBV11-2 15 TGTGCCAGCAGCTTAGGGGTTGCAGTGAACTATGGCTACACCTTC CASSLGVAVNYGYTF
. . TRBJ1-4 TRBV6-6 13 TGTGCCAGCACCCTTTTGGTCGATGAAAAACTGTTTTTT CASTLLVDEKLFF
TRBD2 . TRBJ2-3 TRBV7-9 16 TGTGCCAGCAGCCTACGGACTAGCGGGGACACAGATACGCAGTATTTT CASSLRTSGDTDTQYF
TRBD2 . TRBJ2-3 TRBV7-9 16 TGTGCCAGCAGCTTTGACACCGGGACTAGCGTATATACGCAGTATTTT CASSFDTGTSVYTQYF
. . TRBJ1-1 TRBV7-7 13 TGTGCTAGCAGCCTACAGGAGAACACTGAAGCTTTCTTT CASSLQENTEAFF
. . TRBJ2-2 TRBV7-9 11 TGTGCCAGCAGCCAGCGGACGGAGCTGTTTTTT CASSQRTELFF
. few TRBJ2-5 TRBV18 12 TGTGCCAGCTCACCACACGGTGAGACCCAGTACTTC CASSPHGETQYF
TRBD1 . TRBJ2-7 TRBV28 17 TGTGCCAGCAGTTTGGCCGGGATGGGACAGGGAATTGTCGAGCAGTACTTC CASSLAGMGQGIVEQYF
TRBD2 . TRBJ2-7 TRBV19 14 TGTGCCAGCAAGACTAGCGGGAGCTCCTACGAGCAGTACTTC CASKTSGSSYEQYF
. . TRBJ1-6 TRBV27 14 TGTGCCAGCAGGGGGTGGGGGACGGGTTCACCCCTCCACTTT CASRGWGTGSPLHF
. . TRBJ2-2 TRBV2 14 TGTGCCAGCCTAGGGACTTCAAACACCGGGGAGCTGTTTTTT CASLGTSNTGELFF
. . TRBJ1-4 TRBV10-2 17 TGCGCCAGCAGTGAGTCTGACAGGTTGGCAACTAATGAAAAACTGTTTTTT CASSESDRLATNEKLFF
. . TRBJ1-6 TRBV2 16 TGTGCCAGCAGCCAACCCGGGGGGGGGTATAATTCACCCCTCCACTTT CASSQPGGGYNSPLHF
. . TRBJ1-3 TRBV10-3 15 TGTGCCATCAGGCCACAGGAGTCCACTGGAAACACCATATATTTT CAIRPQESTGNTIYF
. . TRBJ1-4 TRBV5-1 13 TGCGCCAGCACCTCGAGGGAAGGTGAAAAACTGTTTTTT CASTSREGEKLFF
. . TRBJ2-5 TRBV5-4 14 TGTGCCAGCAGCTTGAACAGGATACAAGAGACCCAGTACTTC CASSLNRIQETQYF
TRBD1 few TRBJ2-5 TRBV9 13 TGTGCCAGCAGCGTGGGACAGCAAGAGACCCAGTACTTC CASSVGQQETQYF
TRBD1 . TRBJ1-1 TRBV10-3 13 TGTGCCACCCGACAGGGGGCGGACACTGAAGCTTTCTTT CATRQGADTEAFF
. . TRBJ1-5 TRBV2 14 TGTGCCAGCAGCGAGGAGCAGGGTAGTCAGCCCCAGCATTTT CASSEEQGSQPQHF
. . TRBJ1-5 TRBV19 14 TGTGCCAGTAGCAACACCATTACGGGTCAGCCCCAGCATTTT CASSNTITGQPQHF
. . TRBJ2-7 TRBV7-2 15 TGTGCCAGCAGCTTAGAGGTCAGGGGCGGCAACGAGCAGTACTTC CASSLEVRGGNEQYF
. . TRBJ1-5 TRBV19 14 TGTGCCAGTAGGCCCGGGGGAGTTAATCAGCCCCAGCATTTT CASRPGGVNQPQHF
. . TRBJ1-2 TRBV7-2 12 TGTGCCAGCAGCCCAAGGCGGGATGGCTACACCTTC CASSPRRDGYTF
. . TRBJ2-7 TRBV5-1 14 TGCGCCAGCAGCTTGGCACAGGGTTGGGACGAGCAGTACTTC CASSLAQGWDEQYF
. . TRBJ1-1 TRBV6-5 14 TGTGCCAGCAGGGCCACAGGGTCGGGCACTGAAGCTTTCTTT CASRATGSGTEAFF